This TCR beta chain is from a study of cytomegalovirus exposure and HLA in healthy donors. Whole-study results and caveats: Sequencing probably produced one cluster of sequence variants that were highly shared.

Germline V gene data show CDR1 as SGHAT and CDR2 as FQNNGV. Trimming cost V 5 bases and J 1 base; bases outside gene matches: 4. This CDR3 is 16 amino acids long. This clone appeared a single time. Antigen specificity is unknown. The PCR ran on 60 Vbeta and 13 Jbeta primers. Authors' methods: Roughly 11 million of the roughly 80 million unique TCR beta chains counted in a later analysis were shared. TCRdb keeps only in-frame clones here, not all; method: immunoSEQ multiplex PCR. Clonal size and the V and J genes are those of that table, whereas D and trimming came from the DNA. Among under 130,000 clones listed, approximately 66% were seen once.

This sequence originates from a woman aged 45 to 65 in good health and CMV-seronegative. The chain has TRBV11-2 and TRBJ2-2; 10 bases are a match to TRBD2. The sequenced sample was PBMCs. The CDR3 here is CASSLWTSGNTGELFF. CDR3 nucleotides: TGTGCCAGCAGCCTTTGGACTAGCGGGAACACCGGGGAGCTGTTTTTT.